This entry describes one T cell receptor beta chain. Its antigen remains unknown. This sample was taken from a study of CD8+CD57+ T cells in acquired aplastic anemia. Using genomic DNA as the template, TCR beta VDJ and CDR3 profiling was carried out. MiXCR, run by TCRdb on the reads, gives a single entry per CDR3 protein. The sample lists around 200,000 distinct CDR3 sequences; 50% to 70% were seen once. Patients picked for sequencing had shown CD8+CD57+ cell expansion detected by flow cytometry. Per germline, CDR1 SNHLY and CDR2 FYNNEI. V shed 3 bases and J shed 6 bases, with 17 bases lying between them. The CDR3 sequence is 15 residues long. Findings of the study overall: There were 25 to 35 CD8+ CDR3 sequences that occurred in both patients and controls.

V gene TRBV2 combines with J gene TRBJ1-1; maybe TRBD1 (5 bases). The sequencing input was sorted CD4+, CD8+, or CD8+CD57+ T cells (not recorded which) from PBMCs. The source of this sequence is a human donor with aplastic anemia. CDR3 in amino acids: CASSEGTLGTAEAFF. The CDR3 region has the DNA TGTGCCAGCAGTGAGGGGACTTTGGGGACCGCTGAAGCTTTCTTT. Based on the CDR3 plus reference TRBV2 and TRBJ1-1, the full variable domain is EPEVTQTPSHQVTQMGQEVILRCVPISNHLYFYWYRQILGQKVEFLVSFYNNEISEKSEIFDDQFSVERPDGSNFTLKIRSTKLEDSAMYFCASSEGTLGTAEAFFGQGTRLTVV.